The 8 T cell receptor beta chains reported below all come from one sample, sequenced in a study of blood T cell repertoires in COVID-19. Assay: immunoSEQ multiplex PCR; the TCRdb copy retains only in-frame clones and omits some. Counted here are 250,000 to 400,000 clones, about nine tenths occurring once; the ten biggest clones make up 1.5% to 2%. The specimen sequenced was peripheral blood. The source of these receptors is a woman between 25 and 40 years old with COVID-19, enrolled during active disease.

The gene calls are TRBV4-3 and TRBJ2-3; TRBD2 agrees at 9 bases. The V and J ends lost 0 bases and 8 bases, in that order; junction bases with no gene match: 3. CDR3 length equals 14 residues. Germline V lookup: CDR1 LGHNA, CDR2 YSLEER. The CDR3 nucleotides read TGCGCCAGCAGCCAAGATCGAGCGGGAGGTACGCAGTATTTT. Protein sequence: CASSQDRAGGTQYF.

CDR3 nucleotide sequence: TGTGCCAGTAGTATACTCTGGACAGGGGGCCACACAGATACGCAGTATTTT. This sequence encodes CASSILWTGGHTDTQYF. The chain recombines TRBV19 with TRBJ2-3; 11 bases line up with TRBD1. V gave up 2 bases and J gave up 2 bases; unmatched junction bases: 6. CDR3 length equals 17 residues. The germline gives CDR1 LNHDA, CDR2 SQIVND (reference sequence).

The chain uses TRBV19 and TRBJ2-2, with D unresolved. V lost 7 bases and J lost 6, with 21 bases in between. The length of the CDR3 is 16 residues. The germline CDR1 and CDR2 sequences are LNHDA and SQIVND (reference sequence). This chain's CDR3 is CASTPLPKTRAGELFF. Here the CDR3 DNA reads TGTGCCAGTACCCCCCTGCCGAAAACCCGAGCCGGGGAGCTGTTTTTT.

This sequence joins TRBV12-3 or TRBV12-4 and TRBJ1-2; D may be TRBD1 (5 bases). V lost 2 bases and J 11 bases, leaving 9 bases between the germline ends. The CDR3 sequence is 11 residues long. In DNA, the CDR3 is TGTGCCAGCAGTTTACGCCAGGGTTACACCTTC. This translates into CASSLRQGYTF.

The chain uses TRBV29-1 and TRBJ2-5, with D possibly being TRBD1 (6 bases). The CDR3 loop spans 12 amino acids. Germline values: CDR1 SQVTM, CDR2 ANQGSEA. The V gene lost 4 bases and the J gene lost 5 bases, with 11 bases spanning the gap. The CDR3 coding sequence is TGCAGCGTTGGGACAGTGGGGGAGACCCAGTACTTC. It encodes CSVGTVGETQYF.

The chain is built from TRBV11-2 and TRBJ1-2; 7 positions agree with TRBD1. The CDR3 covers 15 residues. Germline loops: CDR1 SGHAT, CDR2 FQNNGV. V lost 0 bases, J lost 7 bases, and 8 bases stayed unmatched. CDR3 protein: CASSLDRTGATGYTF. The CDR3 coding sequence is TGTGCCAGCAGCTTAGATAGAACAGGGGCAACTGGCTACACCTTC.

The gene calls are TRBV2 and TRBJ2-1, with 7 bases fitting TRBD2. The V gene's germline CDR1 is SNHLY and CDR2 FYNNEI. The length of the CDR3 is 15 residues. Trimming took 11 bases from V and 7 from J; bases not matched to a gene: 17. The CDR3 coding sequence is TGTGCCTGCCTGGAGGGACTACCTATGCGGAATGAGCAGTTCTTC. Its protein product is CACLEGLPMRNEQFF.

V usage is TRBV6-5 and J usage is TRBJ1-1; D gene unclear. This CDR3 has 15 amino acids. Trimming removed 4 bases at V and 3 bases at J, with 15 bases between. The germline gives CDR1 MNHEY, CDR2 SVGAGI. The CDR3 sequence: CASSLGGVRHTEAFF. CDR3 nucleotides: TGTGCCAGCAGTTTGGGTGGAGTGAGGCACACTGAAGCTTTCTTT.